The 26 T cell receptor beta chains in this list originate from one sample, sequenced in a study of shared clonotypes between healthy human individuals (dated by TCRdb to the early 2020s). Receptor amplification or capture employed the immunoSEQ multiplex PCR assay. TCRdb took this table from immuneACCESS and kept in-frame rearrangements with V and J called. Such tables lack part of the clones; where checked against another copy, unresolved V genes explain under half of the gap, and the rest is unexplained. This sample is represented by approximately 350,000 clones; 74% of them were singletons. The ten largest clones represent approximately 10% of the sample. The sample taken for sequencing was memory CD4+ T cells sorted from blood. The cell subset or site label here, explained by the study, means: CD45RA-negative fraction. These receptors came from a man aged 25 to 40 in good health.

This clone was picked up a small number of times. This sample also contains other DNA sequences that code for the same CDR3. V and J are TRBV14 and TRBJ1-1; D is unclear. V lost 0 bases to trimming and J lost 4 bases, with 6 bases between them. Germline CDR1 and CDR2: SGHDN and FVKESK. CDR3 size: 13 residues. The CDR3 sequence is CASSQDWGTEAFF. In DNA form, the CDR3 reads TGTGCCAGCAGCCAAGATTGGGGCACTGAAGCTTTCTTT.

V is TRBV28 and J is TRBJ2-1, with a weak D call TRBD2 (6 bases). The CDR3 loop spans 14 amino acids. From germline, CDR1 is MDHEN and CDR2 SYDVKM. Trimming removed 7 bases at V and 0 bases at J, with 10 bases between. The CDR3 bases are TGTGCCAGCATTACCGGGGGCTCCTACAATGAGCAGTTCTTC. It encodes CASITGGSYNEQFF.

The chain carries TRBV5-1 and TRBJ2-7; D may be TRBD2 (6 bases). CDR3 length: 15 residues. Trimming cost V 2 bases and J 6 bases, with 18 bases left between them. Germline loops: CDR1 SGHRS, CDR2 YFSETQ. The chain's CDR3 is CASSFGRVTSGEQYF. CDR3 DNA sequence: TGCGCCAGCAGCTTCGGACGGGTGACTAGTGGCGAGCAGTACTTC.

The chain has TRBV5-4 and TRBJ1-1, with D possibly being TRBD1 (6 bases). CDR1 and CDR2 (germline): SGHNT, YYREEE (reference sequence). The CDR3 is 13 residues long. Trimming shortened V by 1 base and J by 6 bases, and 10 bases separated the two germline ends. CDR3 nucleotides: TGTGCCAGCAGCTTGAGGGGGTACTCTGAAGCTTTCTTT. Its translation is CASSLRGYSEAFF.

This clone was observed a single time. The chain carries TRBV5-5 and TRBJ2-5; 11 bases map to TRBD2. V shed 4 bases and J 5 bases; nucleotides not matched to a gene: 10. Germline lookup yields CDR1 SGHKS and CDR2 YYEKEE (reference sequence). The CDR3 runs to 16 residues. CDR3 DNA sequence: TGTGCCAGCAGCATTAGCGGGAGGGCCTTTCATGAGACCCAGTACTTC. Amino acid sequence: CASSISGRAFHETQYF.

There are a few counts of this clone. Other nucleotide sequences from this sample produce the same CDR3. The genes are TRBV18 and TRBJ2-1; D gene uncertain. The V gene's germline CDR1 is KGHSH and CDR2 LQKENI. The CDR3 sequence is 15 residues long. V lost 0 bases and J 0 bases, leaving 6 bases between the germline ends. The CDR3 sequence is CASSPPGSSYNEQFF. As DNA, the CDR3 is TGTGCCAGCTCACCACCGGGATCCTCCTACAATGAGCAGTTCTTC.

V is TRBV7-2 and J is TRBJ1-1; D unclear. CDR1 and CDR2 (germline): SGHTA, FQGNSA. The CDR3 length is 12 residues. V lost 3 bases and J 7 bases, leaving 9 bases between the germline ends. CDR3 region: CASSFGRFEAFF. In DNA form, the CDR3 reads TGTGCCAGCAGCTTTGGACGGTTTGAAGCTTTCTTT.

The chain links TRBV10-2 to TRBJ2-7; possibly TRBD1 for D (6 bases). Germline loops: CDR1 WSHSY, CDR2 SAAADI. The CDR3 is 15 amino acids. Trimming pared 5 bases from V and 2 bases from J, leaving 16 bases between. The CDR3 region has the DNA TGCGCCAGCAGTTATACCGGGACACCAACCTACGAGCAGTACTTC. It specifies CASSYTGTPTYEQYF.

CDR3 loop: CASSGYTEAFF. The CDR3 coding sequence is TGTGCCAGCAGTGGCTACACTGAAGCTTTCTTT. This chain connects TRBV6-1 to TRBJ1-1, with D uncertain. Looked up from germline, CDR1 is MNHNS and CDR2 is SASEGT. This CDR3 comprises 11 residues. Trimming removed 4 bases at V and 3 bases at J, with 3 bases between.

The rearrangement uses TRBV5-4 and TRBJ2-7; perhaps TRBD1 as D (6 bases). From germline, CDR1 is SGHNT and CDR2 YYREEE (reference sequence). This CDR3 contains 14 residues. V was clipped by 4 bases and J by 0 bases, with 11 bases between them. CDR3 residues: CASSGQTISYEQYF. CDR3 sequence (DNA): TGTGCCAGCAGCGGACAGACCATCTCCTACGAGCAGTACTTC.

The chain's CDR3 is CASSYHFMGEQFF. CDR3 bases: TGTGCCAGCAGTTACCACTTCATGGGTGAGCAGTTCTTC. The chain carries TRBV6-5 and TRBJ2-1; no firm D call. Trimming left V 2 bases short and J 9 bases short, with 11 bases between. Germline CDR1 and CDR2: MNHEY and SVGAGI. The CDR3 extends over 13 amino acids.

This clone was detected only a few times. This chain uses TRBV5-5 with TRBJ1-3, with D unresolved. The CDR3 contains 14 residues. Germline V gene lookup returns CDR1 SGHKS and CDR2 YYEKEE (reference sequence). V was shortened by 0 bases and J by 8 bases, with 12 bases between the two germline ends. The CDR3 DNA reads TGTGCCAGCAGCTTGGGGGTTCTAAGGGACACCATATATTTT. This sequence encodes CASSLGVLRDTIYF.

The chain combines TRBV11-2 with TRBJ2-2, with 7 bases aligning to TRBD2. This CDR3 is 16 amino acids long. V lost 1 base, J lost 8 bases, and 10 bases stayed unmatched. CDR1 SGHAT and CDR2 FQNNGV come from the germline V gene. CDR3 DNA sequence: TGTGCCAGCAGCTTAGGGACTAGGGGAGGATGGGGGGAGCTGTTTTTT. Translating gives CASSLGTRGGWGELFF.

The gene calls are TRBV5-4 and TRBJ2-2, with a tentative D call TRBD1 (6 bases). CDR1 is SGHNT, CDR2 YYREEE, per germline (reference sequence). This CDR3 contains 13 residues. V was pared by 4 bases and J by 5 bases, with 9 bases between. The CDR3, as DNA: TGTGCCAGCAGCGCCGGGACAACCGGGGAGCTGTTTTTT. Encoded protein: CASSAGTTGELFF.

The chain links TRBV5-1 to TRBJ2-4; D remains ambiguous. Germline V gene lookup returns CDR1 SGHRS and CDR2 YFSETQ. CDR3 length: 15 residues. V lost 1 base and J 9 bases, leaving 17 bases between the germline ends. The CDR3 DNA is TGCGCCAGCAGCTTGTTTGAGAGAATGGGCACCATTCAGTACTTC. Translating it yields CASSLFERMGTIQYF.

The chain links TRBV2 to TRBJ1-1, with a tentative D call TRBD1 (5 bases). Germline CDR1 SNHLY, CDR2 FYNNEI. V was shortened by 7 bases and J by 0 bases, with 12 bases between the two germline ends. The CDR3 consists of 14 residues. As DNA, the CDR3 is TGTGCCAGCAAGGGGAATAACATGAACACTGAAGCTTTCTTT. This sequence encodes CASKGNNMNTEAFF.

This rearrangement joins TRBV5-1 to TRBJ2-4; D possibly matches TRBD1 or TRBD2 (5 bases each). CDR1 is SGHRS and CDR2 is YFSETQ in the germline V gene. The CDR3 consists of 14 residues. Trimming pared 3 bases from V and 6 bases from J, leaving 13 bases between. The CDR3 sequence is CASSSQGAGNIQYF. DNA for the CDR3: TGCGCCAGCAGCTCCCAAGGGGCGGGAAACATTCAGTACTTC.

The V call is TRBV28, the J call TRBJ1-2, with TRBD1 identical over 8 bases. CDR1 is MDHEN and CDR2 is SYDVKM in the germline V gene. V shed 3 bases, J shed 1 base, and the junction held 4 bases outside the gene matches. The CDR3 totals 15 residues. The CDR3 loop reads CASSFGTGHNYGYTF. In DNA form, the CDR3 reads TGTGCCAGCAGTTTCGGGACAGGCCATAACTATGGCTACACCTTC.

V is TRBV5-5 and J is TRBJ2-5, with D uncertain. This CDR3 is built from 13 residues. Germline V CDR1 and CDR2: SGHKS, YYEKEE (reference sequence). V was trimmed by 4 bases and J by 5 bases, leaving 12 bases between them. This CDR3 is CASSPSFVETQYF. The DNA for the CDR3 is TGTGCCAGCAGCCCGTCTTTTGTGGAGACCCAGTACTTC.

This clone showed up just once. The genes are TRBV5-6 and TRBJ1-5, with D possibly matching TRBD1 (6 bases). The CDR3 has 15 residues. The germline CDR1 and CDR2 sequences are SGHDT and YYEEEE. V lost 5 bases and J 4 bases, leaving 16 bases between the germline ends. This CDR3 reads CASSQMGAGNQPQHF. CDR3 DNA sequence: TGTGCCAGCAGTCAAATGGGGGCGGGAAATCAGCCCCAGCATTTT.

This clone was detected only a few times. This sequence joins TRBV7-8 and TRBJ1-5; tentatively, D is TRBD1 (6 bases). V lost 5 bases, J lost 5 bases, and 19 bases lay in between. From germline, CDR1 is SGHVS and CDR2 FQNEAQ. This CDR3 has 16 amino acids. The DNA of the CDR3 is TGTGCCAGCAGCCTAAAAGGGGGGCGGCTTGATCAGCCCCAGCATTTT. Its protein is CASSLKGGRLDQPQHF.

The genes are TRBV7-6 and TRBJ2-7; either TRBD1 or TRBD2 may supply D (5 bases each). V was shortened by 4 bases and J by 6 bases, with 10 bases between the two germline ends. Looked up from germline, CDR1 is SGHVS and CDR2 is FNYEAQ. This CDR3 is built from 12 residues. In DNA form, the CDR3 reads TGTGCCAGCAGCTGGGGTGGGGGCGAGCAGTACTTC. It translates to CASSWGGGEQYF.

The chain joins TRBV28 to TRBJ1-4; no definite D call. CDR3 length: 12 amino acids. The germline V gene has CDR1 MDHEN and CDR2 SYDVKM. The V end lost 6 bases, the J end lost 7 bases, and 9 bases lay between the germline ends. The CDR3 DNA reads TGTGCCAGCAGCCCCCCCCGTGAAAAACTGTTTTTT. The encoded protein is CASSPPREKLFF.

This clone was picked up a small number of times. The chain combines TRBV29-1 with TRBJ1-3; no clear D. CDR1 and CDR2 (germline): SQVTM, ANQGSEA. V gave up 2 bases and J gave up 3 bases, with 8 bases separating them. CDR3 length: 13 amino acids. The CDR3 region is CSVEIGGGNTIYF. The CDR3 DNA reads as TGCAGCGTTGAAATAGGAGGTGGAAACACCATATATTTT.

This clone was seen just once. CDR3 in DNA: TGCAGCGTAGCAGGGGGATCCTACGAGCAGTACTTC. Its protein product is CSVAGGSYEQYF. The chain has TRBV29-1 and TRBJ2-7; 7 positions agree with TRBD1. The CDR3 contains 12 residues. Germline V gives CDR1 SQVTM, CDR2 ANQGSEA. The V and J ends lost 6 bases and 1 base, in that order; junction bases with no gene match: 3.

V is TRBV28 and J is TRBJ1-1; D may be TRBD1 (5 bases). Germline V lookup: CDR1 MDHEN, CDR2 SYDVKM. The CDR3 is 16 amino acids. Trimming removed 1 base at V and 0 bases at J, with 12 bases between. The CDR3 region has the DNA TGTGCCAGCAGTTTATCGGACATGATCATGAACACTGAAGCTTTCTTT. Protein: CASSLSDMIMNTEAFF.